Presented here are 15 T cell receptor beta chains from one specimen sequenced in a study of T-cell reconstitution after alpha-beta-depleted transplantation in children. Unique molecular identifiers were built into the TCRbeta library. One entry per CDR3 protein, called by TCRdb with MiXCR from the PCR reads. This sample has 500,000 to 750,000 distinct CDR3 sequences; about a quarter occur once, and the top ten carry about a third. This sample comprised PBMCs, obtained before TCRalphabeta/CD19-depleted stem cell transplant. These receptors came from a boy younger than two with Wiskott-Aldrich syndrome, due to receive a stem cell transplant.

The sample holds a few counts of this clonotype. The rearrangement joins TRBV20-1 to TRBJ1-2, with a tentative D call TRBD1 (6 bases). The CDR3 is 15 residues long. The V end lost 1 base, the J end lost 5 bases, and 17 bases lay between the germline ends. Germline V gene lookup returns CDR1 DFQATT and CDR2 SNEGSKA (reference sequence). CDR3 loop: CSARVGRGALYGYTF. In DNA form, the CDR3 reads TGCAGTGCTAGAGTTGGCAGGGGCGCTTTATATGGCTACACCTTC.

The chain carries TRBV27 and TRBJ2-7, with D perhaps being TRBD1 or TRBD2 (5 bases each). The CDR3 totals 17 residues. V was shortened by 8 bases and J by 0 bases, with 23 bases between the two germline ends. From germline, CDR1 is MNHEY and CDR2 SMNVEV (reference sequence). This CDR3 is CASGLLAGTGPSYEQYF. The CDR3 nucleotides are TGTGCCAGCGGGCTACTCGCCGGGACGGGACCCTCCTACGAGCAGTACTTC.

The DNA for the CDR3 is TGTGCCAGCAACCGCCAGGGTAGTAGCTCCTACAATGAGCAGTTCTTC. Translated: CASNRQGSSSYNEQFF. This rearrangement joins TRBV27 to TRBJ2-1; possible D gene TRBD1, 5 bases. Germline-derived CDR1 and CDR2 are MNHEY and SMNVEV (reference sequence). V was trimmed by 7 bases and J by 0 bases, leaving 16 bases between them. The CDR3 has 16 amino acids.

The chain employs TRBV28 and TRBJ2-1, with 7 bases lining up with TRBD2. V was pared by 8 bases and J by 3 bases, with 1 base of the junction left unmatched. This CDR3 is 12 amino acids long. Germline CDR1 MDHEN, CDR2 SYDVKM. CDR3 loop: CASLAVYNEQFF. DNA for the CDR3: TGTGCCAGCCTAGCGGTCTACAATGAGCAGTTCTTC.

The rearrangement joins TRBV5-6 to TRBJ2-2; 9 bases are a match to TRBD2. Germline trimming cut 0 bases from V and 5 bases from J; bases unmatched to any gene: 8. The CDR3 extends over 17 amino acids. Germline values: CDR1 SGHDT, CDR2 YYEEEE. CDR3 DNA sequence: TGTGCCAGCAGCTTGGCCCTGCTAGCGGGAAGAACCGGGGAGCTGTTTTTT. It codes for CASSLALLAGRTGELFF.

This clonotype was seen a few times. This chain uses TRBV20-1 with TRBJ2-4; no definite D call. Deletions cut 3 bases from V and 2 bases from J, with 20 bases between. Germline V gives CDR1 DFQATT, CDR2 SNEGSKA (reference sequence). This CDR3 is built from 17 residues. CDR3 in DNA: TGCAGTGCTAGTCTGCAACTGGCCAGATCGACCAAAAACATTCAGTACTTC. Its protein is CSASLQLARSTKNIQYF.

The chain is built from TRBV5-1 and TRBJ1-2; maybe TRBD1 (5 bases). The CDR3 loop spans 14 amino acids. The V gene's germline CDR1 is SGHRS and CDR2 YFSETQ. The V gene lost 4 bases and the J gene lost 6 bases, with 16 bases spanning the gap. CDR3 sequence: CASSPPRIGDGYTF. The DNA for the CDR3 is TGCGCCAGCAGCCCACCAAGGATAGGGGATGGCTACACCTTC.

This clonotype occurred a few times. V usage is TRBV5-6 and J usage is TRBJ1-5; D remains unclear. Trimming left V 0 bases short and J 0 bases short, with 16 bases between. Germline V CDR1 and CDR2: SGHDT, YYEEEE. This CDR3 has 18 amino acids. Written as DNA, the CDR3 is TGTGCCAGCAGCTTGGTACCCGACTACCGTTATAGCAATCAGCCCCAGCATTTT. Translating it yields CASSLVPDYRYSNQPQHF. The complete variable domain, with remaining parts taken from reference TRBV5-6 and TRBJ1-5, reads DAGVTQSPTHLIKTRGQQVTLRCSPKSGHDTVSWYQQALGQGPQFIFQYYEEEERQRGNFPDRFSGHQFPNYSSELNVNALLLGDSALYLCASSLVPDYRYSNQPQHFGDGTRLSIL.

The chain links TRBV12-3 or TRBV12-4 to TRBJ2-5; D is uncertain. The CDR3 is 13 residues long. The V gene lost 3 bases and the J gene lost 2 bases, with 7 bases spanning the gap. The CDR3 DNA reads TGTGCCAGCAGTTTTCAGCGACAAGAGACCCAGTACTTC. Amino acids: CASSFQRQETQYF.

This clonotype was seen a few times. CDR3: CSVADTLILNQPQHF. Here the CDR3 DNA reads TGCAGTGTTGCGGACACTCTCATCCTTAATCAGCCCCAGCATTTT. The chain recombines TRBV20-1 with TRBJ1-5, with TRBD1 as a possible D gene (5 bases). Trimming left V 7 bases short and J 4 bases short, with 20 bases between. Germline V gives CDR1 DFQATT, CDR2 SNEGSKA (reference sequence). The CDR3 length is 15 residues.

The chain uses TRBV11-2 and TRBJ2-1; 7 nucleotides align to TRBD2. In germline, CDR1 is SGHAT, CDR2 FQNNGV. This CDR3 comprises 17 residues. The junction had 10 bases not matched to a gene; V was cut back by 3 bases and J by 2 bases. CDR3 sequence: CASSFRLAILAYNEQFF. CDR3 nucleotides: TGTGCCAGCAGCTTTCGACTAGCAATACTAGCCTACAATGAGCAGTTCTTC.

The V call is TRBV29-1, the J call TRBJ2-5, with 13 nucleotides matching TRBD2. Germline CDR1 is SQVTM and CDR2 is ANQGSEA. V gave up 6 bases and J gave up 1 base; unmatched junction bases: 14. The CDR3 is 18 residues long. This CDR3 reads CSVLAGLAGVIGQETQYF. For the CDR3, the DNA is TGCAGCGTACTAGCCGGACTAGCGGGAGTGATCGGCCAAGAGACCCAGTACTTC.

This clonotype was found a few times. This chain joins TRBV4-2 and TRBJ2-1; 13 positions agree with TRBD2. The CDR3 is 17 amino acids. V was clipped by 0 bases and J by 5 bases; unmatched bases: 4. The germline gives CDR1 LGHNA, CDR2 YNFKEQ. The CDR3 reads CASSQEWGTSGNNEQFF. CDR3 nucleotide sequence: TGTGCCAGCAGCCAAGAGTGGGGGACTAGCGGGAACAATGAGCAGTTCTTC.

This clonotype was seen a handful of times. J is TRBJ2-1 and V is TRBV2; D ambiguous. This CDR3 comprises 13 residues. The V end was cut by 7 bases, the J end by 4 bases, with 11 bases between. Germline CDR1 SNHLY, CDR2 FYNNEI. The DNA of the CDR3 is TGTGCCAGCAAGCTAGAGGAGTACAATGAGCAGTTCTTC. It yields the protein CASKLEEYNEQFF. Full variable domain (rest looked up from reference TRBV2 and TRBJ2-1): EPEVTQTPSHQVTQMGQEVILRCVPISNHLYFYWYRQILGQKVEFLVSFYNNEISEKSEIFDDQFSVERPDGSNFTLKIRSTKLEDSAMYFCASKLEEYNEQFFGPGTRLTVL.

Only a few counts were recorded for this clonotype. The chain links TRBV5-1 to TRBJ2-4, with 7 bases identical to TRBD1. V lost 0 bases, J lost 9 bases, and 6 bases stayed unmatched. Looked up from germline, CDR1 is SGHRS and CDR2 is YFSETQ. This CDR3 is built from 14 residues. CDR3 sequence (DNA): TGCGCCAGCAGCTTGGAGGGGGCTGGGGGCATTCAGTACTTC. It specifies CASSLEGAGGIQYF.